This entry lists 21 T cell receptor beta chains sequenced from one sample in a study of cytomegalovirus exposure and HLA in healthy donors. The PCR had 60 Vbeta and 13 Jbeta primers. The table came from immunoSEQ multiplex PCR; TCRdb's copy has only in-frame clones and leaves some out. The sample consists of more than 80,000 clones, around 76% of them appearing once. Input material: PBMCs. The receptors were sampled from a human donor in good health.

The chain couples TRBV5-1 to TRBJ2-5, with 9 bases identical to TRBD1. J lost 4 bases, V lost 1 base, and 2 bases had no gene match. The CDR3 covers 14 residues. The germline CDR1 and CDR2 sequences are SGHRS and YFSETQ. DNA of the CDR3: TGCGCCAGCAGCTTGTGGGGACAGGGAGAGACCCAGTACTTC. This gives the protein CASSLWGQGETQYF.

The rearrangement uses TRBV6-1 and TRBJ2-7; D unclear. The CDR3 runs to 13 residues. CDR1 is MNHNS, CDR2 SASEGT, per germline. V lost 0 bases and J 7 bases, leaving 10 bases between the germline ends. The DNA for the CDR3 is TGTGCCAGCAGTGAAGCGCTTTCCCGGGAGCAGTACTTC. Protein: CASSEALSREQYF.

V gene TRBV5-1 combines with J gene TRBJ1-2; D not certain. The CDR3 runs 14 residues. Germline CDR1 SGHRS, CDR2 YFSETQ. The V and J ends lost 3 bases and 2 bases respectively, with 11 bases between them. The CDR3 DNA reads TGCGCCAGCAGCTCGTCGACTGGAAACTATGGCTACACCTTC. As protein: CASSSSTGNYGYTF.

The rearrangement uses TRBV4-3 and TRBJ2-7, with 10 positions matching TRBD1. J was trimmed by 5 bases and V by 0 bases; bases with no gene match: 7. Germline-derived CDR1 and CDR2 are LGHNA and YSLEER. The CDR3 is 16 amino acids. CDR3 bases: TGCGCCAGCAGCCAAGATAACCGACAGGGGGCGGACGAGCAGTACTTC. Translated: CASSQDNRQGADEQYF.

V and J are TRBV11-2 and TRBJ1-2; D gene unclear. This CDR3 contains 14 residues. Germline V gives CDR1 SGHAT, CDR2 FQNNGV. V was shortened by 0 bases and J by 6 bases, with 11 bases between the two germline ends. The CDR3, as DNA: TGTGCCAGCAGCTTAGACAGCCCCAGGAATGGCTACACCTTC. It encodes CASSLDSPRNGYTF.

This sequence joins TRBV11-2 and TRBJ1-2, with D hard to call. Germline CDR1 reads SGHAT; CDR2 reads FQNNGV. V lost 5 bases and J 4 bases, leaving 11 bases between the germline ends. This CDR3 spans 13 amino acids. CDR3 DNA sequence: TGTGCCAGCAGCCAGTCGAGAGGCTATGGCTACACCTTC. Translating it yields CASSQSRGYGYTF.

This chain uses TRBV12-5 with TRBJ1-3; 7 positions agree with TRBD1. The ends lost 5 bases at V and 0 bases at J; junction bases unmatched: 19. CDR1 and CDR2 (germline): LGHNT, FRNRAP. CDR3 length: 20 amino acids. The CDR3 nucleotides are TGTGCTAGTGGTCCACGGTCAGTGCGGGACAGACACTTCTCTGGAAACACCATATATTTT. Protein product: CASGPRSVRDRHFSGNTIYF.

The chain is built from TRBV7-2 and TRBJ2-7, with 11 nucleotides matching TRBD2. Losses at the gene ends were 3 bases for V and 0 bases for J; bases not matched to a gene: 10. The CDR3 is 18 amino acids. The V gene's germline CDR1 is SGHTA and CDR2 FQGNSA. The CDR3 sequence: CASSFPLRLAGSSYEQYF. CDR3 bases: TGTGCCAGCAGCTTCCCCCTGCGACTAGCGGGAAGCTCCTACGAGCAGTACTTC.

This clone occurred once. The V gene is TRBV6-5, the J gene TRBJ2-7; D gene unclear. The CDR3 covers 15 residues. Trimming removed 3 bases from V and 3 bases from J, with 15 bases in between. Germline V gives CDR1 MNHEY, CDR2 SVGAGI. The CDR3 is CASSYGADTYYEQYF. Here the CDR3 DNA reads TGTGCCAGCAGTTATGGTGCTGACACATACTACGAGCAGTACTTC.

The V and J genes are TRBV4-3 and TRBJ1-2; 7 bases fit TRBD1. Germline CDR1 and CDR2: LGHNA and YSLEER. V lost 4 bases, J lost 4 bases, and 9 bases stayed unmatched. The CDR3 length is 15 residues. The CDR3 region is CASSPSPGQTYGYTF. In DNA, the CDR3 is TGCGCCAGCAGCCCTTCCCCGGGACAGACCTATGGCTACACCTTC.

This chain links TRBV11-2 with TRBJ2-3; TRBD1 is a possible D gene (5 bases). This CDR3 comprises 14 residues. Between the trimmed V and J ends, which lost 3 bases and 0 bases, there was a span of 7 bases. Germline V lookup: CDR1 SGHAT, CDR2 FQNNGV. CDR3 amino acids: CASSFRASTDTQYF. The CDR3, as DNA: TGTGCCAGCAGCTTCAGGGCTAGCACAGATACGCAGTATTTT.

The V call is TRBV19, the J call TRBJ2-7; TRBD1 agrees at 9 bases. The CDR3 has 13 residues. Germline loops: CDR1 LNHDA, CDR2 SQIVND (reference sequence). J was trimmed by 5 bases and V by 4 bases; bases with no gene match: 3. The CDR3: CASSKDRGHEQYF. The CDR3 DNA is TGTGCCAGTAGTAAGGACAGGGGCCACGAGCAGTACTTC. Together with reference TRBV19 and TRBJ2-7, the CDR3 gives the full variable domain: DGGITQSPKYLFRKEGQNVTLSCEQNLNHDAMYWYRQDPGQGLRLIYYSQIVNDFQKGDIAEGYSVSREKKESFPLTVTSAQKNPTAFYLCASSKDRGHEQYFGPGTRLTVT.

The chain joins TRBV30 to TRBJ1-3; D may be TRBD1 (5 bases). This CDR3 has 15 residues. V shed 0 bases and J shed 1 base, with 10 bases lying between them. CDR1 is GTSNPN and CDR2 is SVGIG in the germline V gene (reference sequence). The CDR3 DNA reads TGTGCCTGGAGTGTCCCTCAGGGATCTGGAAACACCATATATTTT. Protein: CAWSVPQGSGNTIYF.

This chain links TRBV30 with TRBJ2-7; possible D gene TRBD2, 5 bases. The CDR3 contains 14 residues. Trimming removed 2 bases from V and 2 bases from J, with 13 bases in between. CDR1 and CDR2 (germline): GTSNPN, SVGIG (reference sequence). The CDR3 sequence: CAWSLLPGTYEQYF. The CDR3 DNA follows: TGTGCCTGGAGTCTCCTCCCGGGGACCTACGAGCAGTACTTC.

The CDR3 here is CASSLTPGQVGRDTEAFF. The CDR3 region has the DNA TGTGCCAGCAGCTTGACGCCGGGACAGGTGGGTCGGGACACTGAAGCTTTCTTT. The V call is TRBV5-6, the J call TRBJ1-1; 8 bases line up with TRBD1. This CDR3 is 18 amino acids long. Germline CDR1 SGHDT, CDR2 YYEEEE. Trimming took 1 base from V and 3 from J; bases not matched to a gene: 14.

Only a few counts were recorded for this clone. This chain joins TRBV19 and TRBJ1-4; D remains ambiguous. CDR3 size: 12 residues. CDR1 LNHDA and CDR2 SQIVND come from the germline V gene (reference sequence). V lost 3 bases to trimming and J lost 15 bases, with 14 bases between them. The CDR3 loop reads CASSIEHRVMFF. The CDR3 DNA reads as TGTGCCAGTAGTATTGAACACCGTGTTATGTTTTTT. Complete variable domain (other parts from reference TRBV19 and TRBJ1-4): DGGITQSPKYLFRKEGQNVTLSCEQNLNHDAMYWYRQDPGQGLRLIYYSQIVNDFQKGDIAEGYSVSREKKESFPLTVTSAQKNPTAFYLCASSIEHRVMFFGSGTQLSVL.

The chain carries TRBV15 and TRBJ2-1; 9 bases agree with TRBD1. The trim removed 1 base at V and 7 bases at J, leaving 8 bases unmatched. Looked up from germline, CDR1 is LNHNV and CDR2 is YYDKDF (reference sequence). The CDR3 is 16 amino acids. The CDR3 is CATSRGEQGARNEQFF. The DNA for the CDR3 is TGTGCCACCAGCAGAGGGGAACAGGGGGCGAGGAATGAGCAGTTCTTC.

V is TRBV5-4 and J is TRBJ2-1; 10 nucleotides align to TRBD2. CDR1 and CDR2 from the germline V gene are SGHNT and YYREEE (reference sequence). The CDR3 covers 15 residues. V shed 4 bases and J 7 bases; nucleotides not matched to a gene: 8. Here the CDR3 reads CASSPPSGGGNEQFF. The CDR3 DNA is TGTGCCAGCAGCCCCCCAAGCGGGGGGGGGAATGAGCAGTTCTTC.

This chain joins TRBV27 and TRBJ1-2; no clear D. Germline CDR1 MNHEY, CDR2 SMNVEV (reference sequence). CDR3 size: 13 residues. V lost 6 bases and J lost 8, with 16 bases in between. The CDR3 DNA reads as TGTGCCAGCAGCCGGGATTGGGTGGGGGGCTACACCTTC. Protein product: CASSRDWVGGYTF.

As concerns this clone: At one of its ends the junction is not consistent with the germline gene, which may arise from a read error. The chain carries TRBV5-4 and TRBJ2-1; 9 bases fit TRBD1. The CDR3 length is 16 residues. Looked up from germline, CDR1 is SGHNT and CDR2 is YYREEE (reference sequence). CDR3 sequence: CASSLGGTGTYNEQFF. The DNA of the CDR3 is TGTGCCAGCAGTTTGGGGGGGACAGGGACCTACAATGAGCAGTTCTTC.

The rearrangement joins TRBV10-3 to TRBJ2-2; D call uncertain. The CDR3 length is 12 residues. The germline V gene encodes CDR1 ENHRY and CDR2 SYGVKD. Trimming took off 10 bases at V and 1 base at J, with 7 bases between the two ends. The CDR3 nucleotides are TGTGCCAGCCAACAGAACACCGGGGAGCTGTTTTTT. Amino acids: CASQQNTGELFF.